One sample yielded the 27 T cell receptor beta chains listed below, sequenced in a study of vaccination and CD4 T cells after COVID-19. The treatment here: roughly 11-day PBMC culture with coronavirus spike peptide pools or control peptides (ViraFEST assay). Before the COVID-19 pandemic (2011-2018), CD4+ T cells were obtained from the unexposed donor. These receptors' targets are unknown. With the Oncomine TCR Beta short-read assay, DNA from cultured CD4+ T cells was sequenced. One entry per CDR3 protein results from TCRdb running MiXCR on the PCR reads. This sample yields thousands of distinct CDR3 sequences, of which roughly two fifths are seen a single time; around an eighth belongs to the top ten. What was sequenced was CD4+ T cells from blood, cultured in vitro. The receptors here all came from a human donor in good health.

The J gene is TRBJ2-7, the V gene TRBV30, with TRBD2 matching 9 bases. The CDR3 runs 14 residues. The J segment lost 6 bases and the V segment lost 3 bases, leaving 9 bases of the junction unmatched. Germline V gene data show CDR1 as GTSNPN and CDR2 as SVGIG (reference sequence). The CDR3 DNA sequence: TGTGCCTGGAGGGGGACTAGCCCCTGGGGCGAGCAGTACTTC. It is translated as CAWRGTSPWGEQYF.

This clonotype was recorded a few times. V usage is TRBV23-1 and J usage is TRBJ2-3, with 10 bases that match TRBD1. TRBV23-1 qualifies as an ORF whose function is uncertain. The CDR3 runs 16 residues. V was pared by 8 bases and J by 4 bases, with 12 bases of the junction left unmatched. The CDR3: CASGLTGGYSPDTQYF. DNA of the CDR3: TGCGCCAGCGGATTGACAGGGGGCTACTCCCCAGATACGCAGTATTTT.

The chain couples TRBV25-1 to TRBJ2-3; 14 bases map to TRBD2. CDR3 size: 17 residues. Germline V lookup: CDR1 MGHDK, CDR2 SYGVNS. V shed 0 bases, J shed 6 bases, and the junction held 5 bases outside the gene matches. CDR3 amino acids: CASSEYQGLAGGDTQYF. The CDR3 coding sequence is TGTGCCAGCAGTGAATATCAAGGACTAGCGGGGGGTGATACGCAGTATTTT.

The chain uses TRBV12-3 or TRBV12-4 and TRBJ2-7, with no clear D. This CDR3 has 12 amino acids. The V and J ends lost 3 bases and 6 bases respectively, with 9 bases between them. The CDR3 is CASSFLISEQYF. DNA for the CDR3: TGTGCCAGCAGTTTTTTGATCTCCGAGCAGTACTTC.

DNA for the CDR3: TGTGCCAGCAGATCAAGCGGGACAGACTACAATGAGCAGTTCTTC. Its protein is CASRSSGTDYNEQFF. The chain has TRBV28 and TRBJ2-1; the D gene could be TRBD1 or TRBD2 (7 bases each). The V end was cut by 6 bases, the J end by 3 bases, with 15 bases between. The CDR3 is 15 amino acids. Germline-derived CDR1 and CDR2 are MDHEN and SYDVKM.

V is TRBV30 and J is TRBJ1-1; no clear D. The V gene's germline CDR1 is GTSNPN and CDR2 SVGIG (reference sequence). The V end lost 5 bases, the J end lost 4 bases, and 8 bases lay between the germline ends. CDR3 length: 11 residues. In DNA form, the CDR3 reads TGTGCCTGGGGGAGTACCACTGAAGCTTTCTTT. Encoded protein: CAWGSTTEAFF.

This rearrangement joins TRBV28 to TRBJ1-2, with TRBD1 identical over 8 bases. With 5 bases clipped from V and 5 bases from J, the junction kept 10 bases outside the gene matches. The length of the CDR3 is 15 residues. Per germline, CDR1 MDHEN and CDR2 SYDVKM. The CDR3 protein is CASSRSGGEDYGYTF. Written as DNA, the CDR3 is TGTGCCAGCAGTCGATCAGGGGGCGAGGATTATGGCTACACCTTC.

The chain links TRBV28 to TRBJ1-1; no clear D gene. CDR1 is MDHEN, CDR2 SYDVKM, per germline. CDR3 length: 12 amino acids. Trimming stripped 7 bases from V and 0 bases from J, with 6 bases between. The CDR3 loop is CASIQMNTEAFF. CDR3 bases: TGTGCCAGCATCCAAATGAACACTGAAGCTTTCTTT. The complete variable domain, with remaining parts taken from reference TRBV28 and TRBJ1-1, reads DVKVTQSSRYLVKRTGEKVFLECVQDMDHENMFWYRQDPGLGLRLIYFSYDVKMKEKGDIPEGYSVSREKKERFSLILESASTNQTSMYLCASIQMNTEAFFGQGTRLTVV.

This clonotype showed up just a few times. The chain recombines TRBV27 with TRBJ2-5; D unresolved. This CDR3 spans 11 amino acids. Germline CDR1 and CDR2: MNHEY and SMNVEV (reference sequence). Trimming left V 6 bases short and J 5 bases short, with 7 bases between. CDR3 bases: TGTGCCAGCAGATTCCGGGAGACCCAGTACTTC. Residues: CASRFRETQYF.

The CDR3 nucleotides read TGTGCCACCAGCAGGGACCTCCTATCCACAGATACGCAGTATTTT. Residues: CATSRDLLSTDTQYF. The chain couples TRBV15 to TRBJ2-3; D is unresolved. V shed 3 bases and J shed 2 bases, with 12 bases lying between them. The CDR3 runs to 15 residues. CDR1 is LNHNV, CDR2 YYDKDF, per germline (reference sequence).

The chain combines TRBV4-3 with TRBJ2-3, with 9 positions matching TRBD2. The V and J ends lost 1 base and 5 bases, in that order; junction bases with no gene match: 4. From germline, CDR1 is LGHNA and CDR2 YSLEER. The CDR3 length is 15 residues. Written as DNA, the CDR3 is TGCGCCAGCAGCCAAGTTAGCGGGGGAGGAGATACGCAGTATTTT. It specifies CASSQVSGGGDTQYF.

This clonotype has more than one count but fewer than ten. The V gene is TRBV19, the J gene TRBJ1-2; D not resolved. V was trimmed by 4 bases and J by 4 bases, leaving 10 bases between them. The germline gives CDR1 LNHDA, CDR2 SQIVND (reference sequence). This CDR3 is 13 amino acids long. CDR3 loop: CASSTDGSYGYTF. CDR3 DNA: TGTGCCAGTAGTACGGACGGGTCCTATGGCTACACCTTC.

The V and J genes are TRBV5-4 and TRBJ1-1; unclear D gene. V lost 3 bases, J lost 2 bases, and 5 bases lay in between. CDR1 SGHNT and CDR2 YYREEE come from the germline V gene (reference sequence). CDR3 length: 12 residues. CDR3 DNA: TGTGCCAGCAGCTCACCTAACACTGAAGCTTTCTTT. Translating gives CASSSPNTEAFF.

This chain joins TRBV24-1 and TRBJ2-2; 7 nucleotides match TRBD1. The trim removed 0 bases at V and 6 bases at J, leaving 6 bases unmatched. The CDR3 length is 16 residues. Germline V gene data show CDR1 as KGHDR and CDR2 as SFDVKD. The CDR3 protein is CATSDLRGLAAGELFF. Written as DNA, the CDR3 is TGTGCCACCAGTGATTTGAGGGGGCTAGCCGCCGGGGAGCTGTTTTTT.

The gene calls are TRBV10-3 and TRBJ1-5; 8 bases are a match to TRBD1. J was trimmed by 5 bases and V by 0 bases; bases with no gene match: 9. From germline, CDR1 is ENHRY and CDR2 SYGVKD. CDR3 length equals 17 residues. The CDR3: CAISESKARGLDQPQHF. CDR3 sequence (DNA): TGTGCCATCAGTGAGTCGAAGGCCAGGGGGCTGGATCAGCCCCAGCATTTT.

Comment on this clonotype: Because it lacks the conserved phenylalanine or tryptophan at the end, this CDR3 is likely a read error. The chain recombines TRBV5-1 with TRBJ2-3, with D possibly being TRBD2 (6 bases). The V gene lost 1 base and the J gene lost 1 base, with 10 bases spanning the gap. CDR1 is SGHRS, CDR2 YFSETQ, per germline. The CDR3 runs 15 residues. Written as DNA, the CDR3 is TGCGCCAGCAGCTTGTTTAGCGGCCGCACAGATACGCAGTATTCT. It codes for CASSLFSGRTDTQYS.

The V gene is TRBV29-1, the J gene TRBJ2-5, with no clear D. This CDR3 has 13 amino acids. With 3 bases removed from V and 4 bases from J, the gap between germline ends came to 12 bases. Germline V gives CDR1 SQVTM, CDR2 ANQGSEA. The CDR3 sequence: CSVEDPGSETQYF. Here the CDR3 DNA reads TGCAGCGTTGAGGACCCGGGTTCAGAGACCCAGTACTTC.

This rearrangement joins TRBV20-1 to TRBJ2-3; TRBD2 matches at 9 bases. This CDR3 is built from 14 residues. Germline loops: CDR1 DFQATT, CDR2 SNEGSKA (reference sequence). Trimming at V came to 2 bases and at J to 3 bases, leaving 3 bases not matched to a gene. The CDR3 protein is CSARIAGVTDTQYF. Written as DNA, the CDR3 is TGCAGTGCTAGAATAGCGGGGGTAACAGATACGCAGTATTTT.

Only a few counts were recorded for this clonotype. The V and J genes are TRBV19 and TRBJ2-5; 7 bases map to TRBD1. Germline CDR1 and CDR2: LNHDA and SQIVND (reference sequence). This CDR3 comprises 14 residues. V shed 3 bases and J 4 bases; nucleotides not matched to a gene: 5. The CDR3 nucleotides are TGTGCCAGTAGTATGACAGGGTCCTTAGAGACCCAGTACTTC. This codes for CASSMTGSLETQYF. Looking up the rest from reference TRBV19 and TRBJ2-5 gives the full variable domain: DGGITQSPKYLFRKEGQNVTLSCEQNLNHDAMYWYRQDPGQGLRLIYYSQIVNDFQKGDIAEGYSVSREKKESFPLTVTSAQKNPTAFYLCASSMTGSLETQYFGPGTRLLVL.

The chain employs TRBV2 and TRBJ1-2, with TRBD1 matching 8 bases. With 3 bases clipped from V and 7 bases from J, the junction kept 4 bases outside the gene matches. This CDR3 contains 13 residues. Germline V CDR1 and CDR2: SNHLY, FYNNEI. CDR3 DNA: TGTGCCAGCAGTGAGCAGGGGGCAGCTGGCTACACCTTC. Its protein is CASSEQGAAGYTF.

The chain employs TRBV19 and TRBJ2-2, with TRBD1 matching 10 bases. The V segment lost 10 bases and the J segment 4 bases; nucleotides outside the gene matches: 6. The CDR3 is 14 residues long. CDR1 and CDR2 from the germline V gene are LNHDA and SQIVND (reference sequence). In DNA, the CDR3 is TGTGCCACTGACCGGGACAGGGGCACCGGGGAGCTGTTTTTT. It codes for CATDRDRGTGELFF.

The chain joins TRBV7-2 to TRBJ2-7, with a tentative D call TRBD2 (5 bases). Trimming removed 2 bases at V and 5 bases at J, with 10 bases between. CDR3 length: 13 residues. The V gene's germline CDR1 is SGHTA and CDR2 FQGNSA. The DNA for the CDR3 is TGTGCCAGCAGCTTACCGGGGTTTCACGAGCAGTACTTC. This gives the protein CASSLPGFHEQYF.

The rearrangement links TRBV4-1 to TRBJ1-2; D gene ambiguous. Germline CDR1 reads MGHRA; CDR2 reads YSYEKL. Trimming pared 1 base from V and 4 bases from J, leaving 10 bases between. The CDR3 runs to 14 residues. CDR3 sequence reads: CASSQGLGVYGYTF. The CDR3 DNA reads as TGCGCCAGCAGCCAAGGGCTGGGAGTCTATGGCTACACCTTC.

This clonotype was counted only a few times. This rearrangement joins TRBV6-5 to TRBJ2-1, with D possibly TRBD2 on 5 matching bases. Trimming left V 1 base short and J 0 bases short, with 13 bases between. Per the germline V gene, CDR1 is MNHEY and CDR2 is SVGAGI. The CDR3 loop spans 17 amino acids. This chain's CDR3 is CASSYYGVSVSYNEQFF. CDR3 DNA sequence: TGTGCCAGCAGTTACTACGGGGTCTCAGTCTCCTACAATGAGCAGTTCTTC.

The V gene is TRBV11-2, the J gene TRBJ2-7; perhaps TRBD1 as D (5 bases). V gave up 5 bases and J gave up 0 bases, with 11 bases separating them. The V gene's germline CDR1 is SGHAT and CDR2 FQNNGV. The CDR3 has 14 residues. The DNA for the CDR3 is TGTGCCAGCAGCGCCCAGGGAAACTCCTACGAGCAGTACTTC. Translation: CASSAQGNSYEQYF.

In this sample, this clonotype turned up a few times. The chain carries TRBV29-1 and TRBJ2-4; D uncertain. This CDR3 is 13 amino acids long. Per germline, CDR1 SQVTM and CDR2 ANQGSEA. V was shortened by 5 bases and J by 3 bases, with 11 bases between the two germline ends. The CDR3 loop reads CSVPGMVKNIQYF. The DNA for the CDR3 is TGCAGCGTTCCGGGTATGGTCAAAAACATTCAGTACTTC.

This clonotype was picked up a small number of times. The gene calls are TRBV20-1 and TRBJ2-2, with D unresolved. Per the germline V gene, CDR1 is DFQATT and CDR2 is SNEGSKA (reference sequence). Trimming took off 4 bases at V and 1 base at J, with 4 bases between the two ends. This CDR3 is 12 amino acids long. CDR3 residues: CSATWNTGELFF. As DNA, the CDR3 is TGCAGTGCTACATGGAACACCGGGGAGCTGTTTTTT.